Below are 25 T cell receptor beta chains sequenced from a single sample in a study of blood T cell repertoires in COVID-19. Sequenced by immunoSEQ multiplex PCR; TCRdb stores in-frame clones only, minus some. The sample holds about 270,000 clones, 65% to 90% seen once. The material sequenced was peripheral blood. The receptors derive from a human donor in a cohort sampled during active COVID-19.

This chain connects TRBV3-1 (or the pseudogene TRBV3-2) to TRBJ1-6, with D possibly being TRBD1 (5 bases). Per germline, CDR1 LGHDT and CDR2 YNNKEL (reference sequence). The CDR3 spans 14 residues. V was clipped by 1 base and J by 10 bases, with 11 bases between them. The CDR3 region has the DNA TGTGCCAGCAGCCAAGCGGGGGGTCGATCACCCCTCCACTTT. Translating gives CASSQAGGRSPLHF.

The chain combines TRBV28 with TRBJ1-5; 11 nucleotides line up with TRBD1. There are 17 residues in the CDR3. Germline values: CDR1 MDHEN, CDR2 SYDVKM. With V trimmed by 6 bases and J by 1 base, 8 bases remained unmatched. CDR3 in amino acids: CASSPSGTGGSNQPQHF. As DNA, the CDR3 is TGTGCCAGCAGCCCCTCCGGGACAGGGGGAAGCAATCAGCCCCAGCATTTT.

V usage is TRBV11-2 and J usage is TRBJ2-3, with D maybe TRBD2 (6 bases). Germline V gives CDR1 SGHAT, CDR2 FQNNGV. Trimming took 7 bases from V and 2 from J, leaving 16 bases between them. The CDR3 has 15 residues. The CDR3 loop reads CASTEGGSLTDTQYF. For the CDR3, the DNA is TGTGCCAGCACGGAGGGTGGAAGCCTCACAGATACGCAGTATTTT.

The chain uses TRBV30 and TRBJ1-2, with D hard to call. CDR3 length: 12 amino acids. CDR1 is GTSNPN and CDR2 is SVGIG in the germline V gene (reference sequence). Between the trimmed V and J ends, which lost 1 base and 8 bases, there was a span of 11 bases. DNA of the CDR3: TGTGCCTGGAGTGGGTATCCACGGGGCTACACCTTC. Its protein product is CAWSGYPRGYTF.

The chain carries TRBV11-3 and TRBJ2-3; perhaps TRBD2 as D (5 bases). Germline values: CDR1 SGHNT, CDR2 YENEEA. V was trimmed by 5 bases and J by 4 bases, leaving 10 bases between them. The CDR3 is 13 amino acids. This CDR3 reads CASSRSGADTQYF. The CDR3, as DNA: TGTGCCAGCAGCCGATCCGGGGCAGATACGCAGTATTTT.

The CDR3: CASIAFNTEAFF. The CDR3 coding sequence is TGTGCCAGCATAGCGTTTAACACTGAAGCTTTCTTT. The rearrangement joins TRBV28 to TRBJ1-1, with D unresolved. V was shortened by 7 bases and J by 2 bases, with 8 bases between the two germline ends. Per germline, CDR1 MDHEN and CDR2 SYDVKM. The CDR3 length is 12 residues. The full variable domain, completed using reference TRBV28 and TRBJ1-1, is DVKVTQSSRYLVKRTGEKVFLECVQDMDHENMFWYRQDPGLGLRLIYFSYDVKMKEKGDIPEGYSVSREKKERFSLILESASTNQTSMYLCASIAFNTEAFFGQGTRLTVV.

The V gene is TRBV27, the J gene TRBJ1-2; 7 bases agree with TRBD1. V lost 5 bases and J lost 8; bases outside the gene matches: 5. CDR1 is MNHEY, CDR2 SMNVEV, per germline (reference sequence). The CDR3 totals 12 residues. CDR3 sequence (DNA): TGTGCCAGCAGTCCTCACAGGGGCGGCTACACCTTC. Its protein is CASSPHRGGYTF.

This clone was found a few times. This CDR3 is also generated by other DNA sequences in the sample. The gene calls are TRBV12-3 or TRBV12-4 and TRBJ1-1; D unclear. The CDR3 totals 13 residues. The V and J ends lost 3 bases and 1 base respectively, with 6 bases between them. The CDR3 DNA reads as TGTGCCAGCAGTTTCCCAGGGAACACTGAAGCTTTCTTT. It codes for CASSFPGNTEAFF.

The table lists this clone with a few counts. V and J are TRBV6-2 or TRBV6-3 and TRBJ2-7; TRBD2 matches 12 bases. This CDR3 is built from 14 residues. CDR1 is MNHEY and CDR2 is SVGEGT in the germline V gene. Trimming removed 4 bases from V and 12 bases from J; junction bases left unmatched: 10. CDR3 sequence (DNA): TGTGCCAGCAGTTCACTAGGACTAGCGGGATTGCGGTACTTC. It translates to CASSSLGLAGLRYF.

The gene calls are TRBV12-5 and TRBJ1-1; D gene uncertain. The V end was cut by 1 base, the J end by 5 bases, with 8 bases between. Germline CDR1 reads LGHNT; CDR2 reads FRNRAP. This CDR3 is built from 13 residues. CDR3 sequence reads: CASGLETGTEAFF. CDR3 bases: TGTGCTAGTGGTTTGGAGACGGGGACTGAAGCTTTCTTT.

This chain connects TRBV24-1 to TRBJ1-5; D is perhaps TRBD1 (6 bases). CDR1 is KGHDR, CDR2 SFDVKD, per germline. V dropped 4 bases and J dropped 2 bases, with 17 bases sitting between them. This CDR3 contains 17 residues. CDR3 sequence (DNA): TGTGCCACCAGTGAGGGTCGGTCAGGGGCGGGCAATCAGCCCCAGCATTTT. Protein sequence: CATSEGRSGAGNQPQHF.

The chain has TRBV5-1 and TRBJ2-5; 7 nucleotides line up with TRBD2. V trimming: 4 bases; J trimming: 4 bases; junction bases outside the gene matches: 7. CDR1 and CDR2 from the germline V gene are SGHRS and YFSETQ. The CDR3 loop spans 14 amino acids. The CDR3 coding sequence is TGCGCCAGCAGCCCAATACCGGGGGGAGAGACCCAGTACTTC. As protein: CASSPIPGGETQYF.

This sequence joins TRBV10-3 and TRBJ2-3; a possible D gene is TRBD1 (5 bases). CDR1 is ENHRY, CDR2 SYGVKD, per germline. The CDR3 is 17 residues long. V was cut by 5 bases and J by 0 bases, with 18 bases left in between. The CDR3 coding sequence is TGTGCCATCAGTATCCGACAGAGACGAACTAGCACAGATACGCAGTATTTT. It specifies CAISIRQRRTSTDTQYF.

This clone has just one count. The chain recombines TRBV6-4 with TRBJ2-7; TRBD2 agrees at 7 bases. CDR3 length: 16 amino acids. V lost 6 bases, J lost 5 bases, and 16 bases stayed unmatched. Germline V gives CDR1 MRHNA, CDR2 SNTAGT. The chain's CDR3 is CASRCIIQRDLNEQYF. CDR3 in DNA: TGTGCCAGCAGATGTATAATCCAGCGGGATCTAAACGAGCAGTACTTC.

This chain connects TRBV6-5 to TRBJ2-7, with D possibly being TRBD2 (5 bases). CDR1 is MNHEY and CDR2 is SVGAGI in the germline V gene. The V and J ends lost 0 bases and 2 bases respectively, with 8 bases between them. This CDR3 is 14 amino acids long. The CDR3 DNA reads TGTGCCAGCAGTTACTCCCCCGGGACCTACGAGCAGTACTTC. Translated, it gives CASSYSPGTYEQYF.

This chain connects TRBV29-1 to TRBJ2-1; D is unresolved. The CDR3 consists of 15 residues. Deletions cut 3 bases from V and 5 bases from J, with 17 bases between. Germline values: CDR1 SQVTM, CDR2 ANQGSEA. CDR3 protein: CSVDIAARRDNEQFF. The CDR3 bases are TGCAGCGTTGACATTGCGGCCCGTCGGGACAATGAGCAGTTCTTC.

This clone was seen only a few times. The genes are TRBV6-4 and TRBJ1-5; TRBD1 might be the D (6 bases). There are 12 residues in the CDR3. Trimming cost V 9 bases and J 3 bases, with 9 bases left between them. Germline V gene sequence: CDR1 MRHNA, CDR2 SNTAGT. The CDR3 bases are TGTGCCAGTCAGGGGCTCAATCAGCCCCAGCATTTT. Its translation is CASQGLNQPQHF.

This clone was counted between two and nine times. The chain links TRBV5-4 to TRBJ1-4; unclear D gene. Germline V gives CDR1 SGHNT, CDR2 YYREEE (reference sequence). The CDR3 has 14 amino acids. The V end lost 0 bases, the J end lost 4 bases, and 7 bases lay between the germline ends. This CDR3 is CASSLDFNNEKLFF. CDR3 DNA sequence: TGTGCCAGCAGCTTGGACTTTAATAATGAAAAACTGTTTTTT.

The chain carries TRBV5-1 and TRBJ2-1; TRBD2 might be the D (7 bases). The CDR3 covers 16 residues. The V end lost 2 bases, the J end lost 0 bases, and 12 bases lay between the germline ends. Germline V gene data show CDR1 as SGHRS and CDR2 as YFSETQ. The CDR3 loop reads CASSFRGGASYNEQFF. The DNA of the CDR3 is TGCGCCAGCAGCTTCAGAGGGGGGGCCTCCTACAATGAGCAGTTCTTC.

This clone was seen a few times. The chain joins TRBV28 to TRBJ1-3; D is undetermined. The CDR3 sequence is 15 residues long. The V and J ends lost 6 bases and 0 bases respectively, with 12 bases between them. The germline gives CDR1 MDHEN, CDR2 SYDVKM. The CDR3 nucleotides read TGTGCCAGCAGCCCTCCGAACTTCTCTGGAAACACCATATATTTT. It specifies CASSPPNFSGNTIYF.

The J gene is TRBJ1-4, the V gene TRBV16; no firm D call. V was pared by 2 bases and J by 4 bases, with 8 bases between. The germline V gene encodes CDR1 KGHSY and CDR2 FQNENV. The CDR3 is 14 residues long. The CDR3 is CASSQTRYNEKLFF. The CDR3, as DNA: TGTGCCAGCAGCCAAACGCGGTATAATGAAAAACTGTTTTTT. The entire variable domain, with the rest obtained from reference TRBV16 and TRBJ1-4, is as follows: GEEVAQTPKHLVRGEGQKAKLYCAPIKGHSYVFWYQQVLKNEFKFLISFQNENVFDETGMPKERFSAKCLPNSPCSLEIQATKLEDSAVYFCASSQTRYNEKLFFGSGTQLSVL.

The genes are TRBV7-2 and TRBJ2-1; 10 nucleotides line up with TRBD2. CDR3 length: 15 residues. With 4 bases clipped from V and 7 bases from J, the junction kept 7 bases outside the gene matches. Germline V lookup: CDR1 SGHTA, CDR2 FQGNSA. The CDR3 coding sequence is TGTGCCAGCAGCTCCCCTAGCGGGAGATCGAATGAGCAGTTCTTC. Its protein is CASSSPSGRSNEQFF.

This clone showed up just once. V usage is TRBV7-2 and J usage is TRBJ1-2; 12 positions match TRBD1. After removal of 3 bases from V and 4 bases from J, the junction contained 9 bases not matched to a gene. The CDR3 has 17 amino acids. Germline assignment: CDR1 SGHTA and CDR2 FQGNSA. The CDR3: CASSFGTGGLGSYGYTF. CDR3 nucleotides: TGTGCCAGCAGCTTTGGGACAGGGGGCTTAGGGAGCTATGGCTACACCTTC.

V is TRBV28 and J is TRBJ1-4; 9 bases are shared with TRBD1. The V segment lost 5 bases and the J segment 7 bases; nucleotides outside the gene matches: 8. This CDR3 spans 15 amino acids. Germline V gene data show CDR1 as MDHEN and CDR2 as SYDVKM. In DNA, the CDR3 is TGTGCCAGCAGTAGGGAGACAGGGGGAGGTGAAAAACTGTTTTTT. It specifies CASSRETGGGEKLFF.

This clone has more than one count but fewer than ten. The V and J genes are TRBV9 and TRBJ1-5, with a tentative D call TRBD1 (6 bases). The CDR3 covers 14 residues. V was pared by 4 bases and J by 7 bases, with 15 bases between. CDR1 and CDR2 from the germline V gene are SGDLS and YYNGEE. The CDR3 sequence is CASSLGHPGQPQHF. CDR3 nucleotides: TGTGCCAGCAGCCTGGGACACCCGGGGCAGCCCCAGCATTTT.